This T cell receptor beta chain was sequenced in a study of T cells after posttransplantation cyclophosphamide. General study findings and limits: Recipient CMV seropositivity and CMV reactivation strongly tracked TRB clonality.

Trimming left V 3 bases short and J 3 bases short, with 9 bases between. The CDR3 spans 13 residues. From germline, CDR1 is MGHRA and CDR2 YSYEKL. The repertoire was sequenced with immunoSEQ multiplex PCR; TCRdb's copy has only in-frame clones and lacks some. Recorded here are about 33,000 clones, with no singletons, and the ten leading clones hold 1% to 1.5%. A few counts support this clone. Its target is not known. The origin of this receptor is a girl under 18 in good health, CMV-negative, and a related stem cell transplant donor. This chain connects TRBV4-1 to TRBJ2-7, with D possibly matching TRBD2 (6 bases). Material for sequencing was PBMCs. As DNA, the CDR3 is TGCGCCAGCAGCCACCGGACTAACTACGAGCAGTACTTC. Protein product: CASSHRTNYEQYF.